Included here is one TCR beta chain sequence, with context. The antigen is unknown. The time point is: after neoadjuvant nivolumab, at surgical resection. The sample is drawn from a study of neoadjuvant anti-PD-1 for oral cavity cancer. Measured with immunoSEQ multiplex PCR; TCRdb has only the in-frame clones, and not every one. The table records 9,500 to 10,000 clones, under 70% of them present only once. Study results and caveats: Higher pretreatment Treg/Th17 ratios tracked higher pretreatment blood clonality. Only three patients per response group were TCR-analyzed; validation needed.

CDR1 is DFQATT, CDR2 SNEGSKA, per germline (reference sequence). The V gene lost 0 bases and the J gene lost 7 bases, with 6 bases spanning the gap. The CDR3 contains 11 residues. The rearrangement joins TRBV20-1 to TRBJ1-2, with D uncertain. The material sequenced was PBMCs, taken after nivolumab (anti-PD-1) treatment. This sequence originates from a person between 40 and 79 years old with oral cavity squamous cell carcinoma. CDR3 sequence: CSARDPGGYTF. The CDR3 DNA reads TGCAGTGCTAGAGATCCGGGTGGCTACACCTTC.